The 30 T cell receptor beta chains reported below all come from one sample, sequenced in a study of blood T cell repertoires in COVID-19. The table came from immunoSEQ multiplex PCR; TCRdb's copy has only in-frame clones and leaves some out. The data show approximately 89,000 clones, roughly four fifths seen once. The sequenced sample was peripheral blood. The receptors originated from a human donor in a cohort sampled during active COVID-19.

This chain joins TRBV5-6 and TRBJ2-1; TRBD2 might be the D (6 bases). Germline CDR1 is SGHDT and CDR2 is YYEEEE. Trimming stripped 2 bases from V and 10 bases from J, with 16 bases between. This CDR3 is built from 14 residues. The DNA of the CDR3 is TGTGCCAGCAGCTTTGGGGCTAGCGAGGACGAGCAGTTCTTC. It is translated as CASSFGASEDEQFF. The full variable domain, rest sourced from reference TRBV5-6 and TRBJ2-1, is DAGVTQSPTHLIKTRGQQVTLRCSPKSGHDTVSWYQQALGQGPQFIFQYYEEEERQRGNFPDRFSGHQFPNYSSELNVNALLLGDSALYLCASSFGASEDEQFFGPGTRLTVL.

The chain couples TRBV19 to TRBJ1-2, with 9 positions matching TRBD1. The ends lost 5 bases at V and 7 bases at J; junction bases unmatched: 8. CDR1 and CDR2 (germline): LNHDA, SQIVND (reference sequence). The CDR3 runs 14 residues. Written as DNA, the CDR3 is TGTGCCAGTAGTGCCAACAGGGGACAGGGTGGCTACACCTTC. It specifies CASSANRGQGGYTF.

This chain joins TRBV6-2 or TRBV6-3 and TRBJ2-2, with 11 bases fitting TRBD1. The V gene end was trimmed by 2 bases and the J gene end by 3 bases; junction bases not matched to a gene: 2. This CDR3 is 16 amino acids long. CDR1 MNHEY and CDR2 SVGEGT come from the germline V gene. The CDR3 DNA is TGTGCCAGCAGTTACCCGGGACAGGGGGACACCGGGGAGCTGTTTTTT. Translated: CASSYPGQGDTGELFF.

Only a few counts were recorded for this clone. The rearrangement uses TRBV10-3 and TRBJ2-7; TRBD2 agrees at 8 bases. The ends lost 8 bases at V and 0 bases at J; junction bases unmatched: 6. Germline V gene data show CDR1 as ENHRY and CDR2 as SYGVKD. The CDR3 extends over 14 amino acids. The CDR3 region has the DNA TGTGCCATCCAAGCGGGGGCCTTCTCCTACGAGCAGTACTTC. It is translated as CAIQAGAFSYEQYF.

This clone was observed a single time. V and J are TRBV9 and TRBJ1-4, with D perhaps TRBD1 (5 bases). V was trimmed by 0 bases and J by 0 bases, leaving 9 bases between them. Germline V lookup: CDR1 SGDLS, CDR2 YYNGEE. The CDR3 is 16 amino acids. The CDR3 loop reads CASSVGRAATNEKLFF. The CDR3, as DNA: TGTGCCAGCAGCGTAGGCAGGGCCGCAACTAATGAAAAACTGTTTTTT.

The chain is built from TRBV18 and TRBJ1-1; 8 nucleotides match TRBD1. The CDR3 is 15 residues long. Trimming cost V 4 bases and J 2 bases; bases outside gene matches: 6. The germline CDR1 and CDR2 sequences are KGHSH and LQKENI. The CDR3 spells CASSQGQGQNTEAFF. The CDR3 bases are TGTGCCAGCTCACAAGGACAGGGTCAAAACACTGAAGCTTTCTTT. The full variable domain, its missing parts supplied by reference TRBV18 and TRBJ1-1, is NAGVMQNPRHLVRRRGQEARLRCSPMKGHSHVYWYRQLPEEGLKFMVYLQKENIIDESGMPKERFSAEFPKEGPSILRIQQVVRGDSAAYFCASSQGQGQNTEAFFGQGTRLTVV.

The chain employs TRBV6-5 and TRBJ1-3, with TRBD1 matching over 10 bases. Germline-derived CDR1 and CDR2 are MNHEY and SVGAGI. This CDR3 comprises 15 residues. V was pared by 5 bases and J by 5 bases, with 6 bases of the junction left unmatched. The CDR3, as DNA: TGTGCCAGCAGTCGACAGGGGGCGGGAAGAAACACCATATATTTT. Its protein product is CASSRQGAGRNTIYF.

V and J are TRBV5-1 and TRBJ2-7, with 7 bases lining up with TRBD1. The V gene end was trimmed by 4 bases and the J gene end by 6 bases; junction bases not matched to a gene: 10. The CDR3 covers 14 residues. Germline V lookup: CDR1 SGHRS, CDR2 YFSETQ. The DNA of the CDR3 is TGCGCCAGCAGCCCCGGGACAGCCATCCGCGAGCAGTACTTC. Translating gives CASSPGTAIREQYF.

The chain joins TRBV9 to TRBJ2-7; a possible D gene is TRBD1 (5 bases). Looked up from germline, CDR1 is SGDLS and CDR2 is YYNGEE. V was cut by 3 bases and J by 4 bases, with 11 bases left in between. The CDR3 totals 13 residues. This CDR3 reads CASSGETGYEQYF. CDR3 DNA sequence: TGTGCCAGCAGCGGCGAAACAGGATACGAGCAGTACTTC.

A few counts support this clone. The V gene is TRBV6-5, the J gene TRBJ1-2; 7 bases match TRBD1. From germline, CDR1 is MNHEY and CDR2 SVGAGI. CDR3 length: 14 residues. The J segment lost 2 bases and the V segment lost 6 bases, leaving 6 bases of the junction unmatched. The CDR3 nucleotides are TGTGCCAGCAGGGCCCCGGACAGGAACTATGGCTACACCTTC. Its protein is CASRAPDRNYGYTF.

The chain couples TRBV6-1 to TRBJ1-6; no reliable D call. V was cut by 2 bases and J by 7 bases, with 15 bases left in between. This CDR3 is built from 16 residues. Germline CDR1 is MNHNS and CDR2 is SASEGT. For the CDR3, the DNA is TGTGCCAGCAGTGAAATGGCAGGTAGAGGGAATTCACCCCTCCACTTT. Translation: CASSEMAGRGNSPLHF.

This chain links TRBV19 with TRBJ1-1, with 10 bases aligning to TRBD1. This CDR3 is built from 14 residues. The V gene end was trimmed by 6 bases and the J gene end by 5 bases; junction bases not matched to a gene: 6. Germline V gives CDR1 LNHDA, CDR2 SQIVND (reference sequence). The CDR3 DNA follows: TGTGCCAGTAGGGAGGACAGGGGGATAACTGAAGCTTTCTTT. Translating it yields CASREDRGITEAFF.

J is TRBJ2-5 and V is TRBV27; TRBD1 aligns across 7 bases. Per the germline V gene, CDR1 is MNHEY and CDR2 is SMNVEV (reference sequence). J lost 2 bases, V lost 7 bases, and 7 bases had no gene match. CDR3 length: 14 residues. DNA of the CDR3: TGTGCCAGCAAGGGGGCTTGGGGGCAAGAGACCCAGTACTTC. Translating it yields CASKGAWGQETQYF.

CDR3 in amino acids: CASSLPSLNQPQHF. The DNA of the CDR3 is TGCGCCAGCAGCCTCCCGTCCCTGAATCAGCCCCAGCATTTT. The gene calls are TRBV5-1 and TRBJ1-5; no clear D gene. Deletions cut 4 bases from V and 4 bases from J, with 12 bases between. The CDR3 has 14 residues. Germline assignment: CDR1 SGHRS and CDR2 YFSETQ.

V gene TRBV15 combines with J gene TRBJ1-1; D not resolved. Per the germline V gene, CDR1 is LNHNV and CDR2 is YYDKDF (reference sequence). This CDR3 region has 15 residues. Trimming removed 0 bases at V and 1 base at J, with 9 bases between. The CDR3, as DNA: TGTGCCACCAGCAGAGATCGCTCCAGGAACACTGAAGCTTTCTTT. It yields the protein CATSRDRSRNTEAFF. The full variable domain, rest sourced from reference TRBV15 and TRBJ1-1, is DAMVIQNPRYQVTQFGKPVTLSCSQTLNHNVMYWYQQKSSQAPKLLFHYYDKDFNNEADTPDNFQSRRPNTSFCFLDIRSPGLGDTAMYLCATSRDRSRNTEAFFGQGTRLTVV.

This clone was observed a few times. The chain links TRBV5-4 to TRBJ2-2; TRBD2 might be the D (7 bases). Trimming took off 2 bases at V and 3 bases at J, with 11 bases between the two ends. Looked up from germline, CDR1 is SGHNT and CDR2 is YYREEE (reference sequence). CDR3 length: 15 amino acids. The CDR3 DNA reads TGTGCCAGCAGCTTCCGCGGGGGCCACACCGGGGAGCTGTTTTTT. Residues: CASSFRGGHTGELFF. The variable domain in full, with the rest retrieved from reference TRBV5-4 and TRBJ2-2, is ETGVTQSPTHLIKTRGQQVTLRCSSQSGHNTVSWYQQALGQGPQFIFQYYREEENGRGNFPPRFSGLQFPNYSSELNVNALELDDSALYLCASSFRGGHTGELFFGEGSRLTVL.

The chain is built from TRBV4-1 and TRBJ1-2, with a tentative D call TRBD1 (5 bases). Germline V gene lookup returns CDR1 MGHRA and CDR2 YSYEKL. Trimming stripped 5 bases from V and 4 bases from J, with 17 bases between. The CDR3 sequence is 15 residues long. For the CDR3, the DNA is TGCGCCAGCAGCAACCGACTCCGGGGGGTCTATGGCTACACCTTC. It is translated as CASSNRLRGVYGYTF.

J is TRBJ1-6 and V is TRBV2, with D maybe TRBD1 (5 bases). CDR1 is SNHLY, CDR2 FYNNEI, per germline. The CDR3 spans 13 residues. Trimming took off 7 bases at V and 10 bases at J, with 14 bases between the two ends. CDR3 amino acids: CASNGGELSPLHF. Written as DNA, the CDR3 is TGTGCCAGCAACGGGGGGGAATTATCACCCCTCCACTTT.

V and J are TRBV6-1 and TRBJ1-2; the D is unclear. Germline lookup yields CDR1 MNHNS and CDR2 SASEGT. This CDR3 has 17 residues. The V and J ends lost 4 bases and 3 bases respectively, with 21 bases between them. CDR3 DNA sequence: TGTGCCAGCAGTGTTTCCTTACGTTCTAGCTCGGACTATGGCTACACCTTC. Protein product: CASSVSLRSSSDYGYTF.

V gene TRBV10-1 combines with J gene TRBJ2-7; 7 bases are a match to TRBD2. Losses at the gene ends were 1 base for V and 3 bases for J; bases not matched to a gene: 12. Per germline, CDR1 WNHNN and CDR2 SYGVQD (reference sequence). There are 17 residues in the CDR3. The CDR3 region is CASSEFGRDSGRYEQYF. The CDR3 DNA is TGCGCCAGCAGTGAGTTTGGGAGGGACTCCGGCCGCTACGAGCAGTACTTC.

The CDR3 spells CASSSDRGRIGELFF. In nucleotides, the CDR3 is TGTGCCAGCAGCTCGGACAGGGGGCGCATCGGGGAGCTGTTTTTT. V is TRBV5-4 and J is TRBJ2-2, with 11 bases aligning to TRBD1. Germline CDR1 reads SGHNT; CDR2 reads YYREEE (reference sequence). The CDR3 extends over 15 amino acids. The trim removed 3 bases at V and 7 bases at J, leaving 5 bases unmatched.

The chain has TRBV30 and TRBJ1-6; possible D gene TRBD1, 5 bases. The V end was cut by 4 bases, the J end by 7 bases, with 17 bases between. Germline V lookup: CDR1 GTSNPN, CDR2 SVGIG (reference sequence). This CDR3 contains 15 residues. In DNA form, the CDR3 reads TGTGCCTGGAACCTACTGGGGCCTGGGAATTCACCCCTCCACTTT. This sequence encodes CAWNLLGPGNSPLHF.

V gene TRBV5-1 combines with J gene TRBJ2-2; possible D gene TRBD1, 8 bases. This CDR3 contains 16 residues. Germline values: CDR1 SGHRS, CDR2 YFSETQ. The germline V and J ends were trimmed by 3 bases and 3 bases, with 15 bases remaining between them. The CDR3 DNA reads TGCGCCAGCAGCTCAGGGGGCGGGGGCTACACCGGGGAGCTGTTTTTT. Its translation: CASSSGGGGYTGELFF. The variable domain in full, with the rest retrieved from reference TRBV5-1 and TRBJ2-2, is KAGVTQTPRYLIKTRGQQVTLSCSPISGHRSVSWYQQTPGQGLQFLFEYFSETQRNKGNFPGRFSGRQFSNSRSEMNVSTLELGDSALYLCASSSGGGGYTGELFFGEGSRLTVL.

This sequence joins TRBV5-4 and TRBJ1-1, with no clear D. Germline values: CDR1 SGHNT, CDR2 YYREEE (reference sequence). The ends were cut back, 2 bases at V and 5 bases at J, with 16 bases in the middle. CDR3 size: 15 residues. The CDR3 DNA is TGTGCCAGCAGCTTAACCAACCGTCGGGAAACTGAAGCTTTCTTT. Protein sequence: CASSLTNRRETEAFF.

The J gene is TRBJ2-5, the V gene TRBV2; D is unclear. Between the trimmed V and J ends, which lost 5 bases and 4 bases, there was a span of 5 bases. The CDR3 consists of 11 residues. Per the germline V gene, CDR1 is SNHLY and CDR2 is FYNNEI. The CDR3 reads CASSRVETQYF. CDR3 coding DNA: TGTGCCAGCAGTCGAGTAGAGACCCAGTACTTC.

This sequence joins TRBV21-1 and TRBJ2-2; the table calls TRBD2, which could not be checked here. TRBV21-1 is tagged as a pseudogene. The CDR3 has 17 amino acids. CDR3 sequence reads: CASSNLTPRNNTGELFF. CDR3 nucleotides: TGTGCCAGCAGCAACCTAACCCCAAGAAATAACACCGGGGAGCTGTTTTTT.

This chain connects TRBV5-8 to TRBJ1-2, with 10 bases that match TRBD1. The V gene end was trimmed by 2 bases and the J gene end by 5 bases; junction bases not matched to a gene: 12. From germline, CDR1 is SGHTS and CDR2 YDEGEE. CDR3 size: 17 residues. DNA of the CDR3: TGTGCCAGCAGCTTCGATATAATCGGACAGGGGGATTATGGCTACACCTTC. This translates into CASSFDIIGQGDYGYTF.

J is TRBJ2-3 and V is TRBV11-2, with 7 positions matching TRBD2. Per germline, CDR1 SGHAT and CDR2 FQNNGV. This CDR3 spans 16 amino acids. Trimming removed 0 bases from V and 0 bases from J; junction bases left unmatched: 3. CDR3 bases: TGTGCCAGCAGCTTAGAACTAGCGAGAAGCACAGATACGCAGTATTTT. As protein: CASSLELARSTDTQYF.

V and J are TRBV4-2 and TRBJ2-1; D uncertain. This CDR3 has 15 amino acids. Germline loops: CDR1 LGHNA, CDR2 YNFKEQ. Trimming stripped 4 bases from V and 3 bases from J, with 13 bases between. The CDR3 DNA follows: TGTGCCAGCAGCCCAGACCGAGGTGGCTACAATGAGCAGTTCTTC. It codes for CASSPDRGGYNEQFF.

This clone showed up just once. V usage is TRBV6-5 and J usage is TRBJ2-2, with a possible D match to TRBD2 (6 bases). Germline assignment: CDR1 MNHEY and CDR2 SVGAGI. V was trimmed by 10 bases and J by 2 bases, leaving 14 bases between them. This CDR3 comprises 14 residues. Here the CDR3 reads CATKGRRNTGELFF. CDR3 in DNA: TGTGCCACCAAGGGGAGGAGAAACACCGGGGAGCTGTTTTTT.